The 27 T cell receptor beta chains presented below share a single source sample, sequenced in a study of blood T cell repertoires in COVID-19. The protocol was immunoSEQ multiplex PCR, while the TCRdb copy is restricted to in-frame clones and leaves out a portion. This table has almost 200,000 clones, roughly 90% appearing once. Input material: peripheral blood. The receptors stem from a woman between 65 and 79 years old with acute or convalescent COVID-19.

This clone was observed once. V gene TRBV10-1 combines with J gene TRBJ2-6, with D perhaps matching TRBD1 (6 bases). V was trimmed by 0 bases and J by 4 bases, leaving 10 bases between them. In germline, CDR1 is WNHNN, CDR2 SYGVQD (reference sequence). The CDR3 runs to 16 residues. CDR3 loop: CASSESSGVGANVLTF. The CDR3 DNA is TGCGCCAGCAGTGAGTCTTCAGGGGTCGGGGCCAACGTCCTGACTTTC.

As concerns this clone: The sample holds other DNA sequences that translate to the same CDR3. The rearrangement links TRBV5-1 to TRBJ1-2, with 9 bases fitting TRBD1. The J segment lost 8 bases and the V segment lost 4 bases, leaving 6 bases of the junction unmatched. The CDR3 totals 13 residues. CDR1 is SGHRS and CDR2 is YFSETQ in the germline V gene. This CDR3 is CASSPGQGSGYTF. The DNA for the CDR3 is TGCGCCAGCAGCCCGGGACAGGGTTCGGGCTACACCTTC.

J is TRBJ1-6 and V is TRBV3-1 (or the pseudogene TRBV3-2), with D possibly TRBD1 on 6 matching bases. Germline loops: CDR1 LGHDT, CDR2 YNNKEL (reference sequence). V was clipped by 1 base and J by 5 bases, with 9 bases between them. This CDR3 contains 15 residues. The CDR3 reads CASSQGGGNNSPLHF. The CDR3 DNA reads as TGTGCCAGCAGCCAAGGGGGGGGCAATAATTCACCCCTCCACTTT.

This chain joins TRBV18 and TRBJ2-7, with 10 bases aligning to TRBD1. The CDR3 has 15 amino acids. The germline V gene encodes CDR1 KGHSH and CDR2 LQKENI. The junction had 6 bases not matched to a gene; V was cut back by 4 bases and J by 3 bases. The CDR3 DNA is TGTGCCAGCTCACGGACACGGGACAGGGGCTACGAGCAGTACTTC. It codes for CASSRTRDRGYEQYF.

The rearrangement uses TRBV14 and TRBJ1-2, with 7 bases fitting TRBD1. Trimming cost V 4 bases and J 8 bases; bases outside gene matches: 7. Germline CDR1 and CDR2: SGHDN and FVKESK. This CDR3 region has 13 residues. CDR3 sequence reads: CASSPDRVGGYTF. Here the CDR3 DNA reads TGTGCCAGCAGCCCCGACAGGGTAGGGGGCTACACCTTC. The full variable domain, its missing parts supplied by reference TRBV14 and TRBJ1-2, is EAGVTQFPSHSVIEKGQTVTLRCDPISGHDNLYWYRRVMGKEIKFLLHFVKESKQDESGMPNNRFLAERTGGTYSTLKVQPAELEDSGVYFCASSPDRVGGYTFGSGTRLTVV.

The rearrangement uses TRBV18 and TRBJ1-5; D unresolved. The CDR3 extends over 15 amino acids. Trimming cost V 5 bases and J 7 bases, with 18 bases left between them. Germline CDR1 and CDR2: KGHSH and LQKENI. The CDR3, as DNA: TGTGCCAGCTCAGCGGCTTCCCAGTCGAGGCAGCCCCAGCATTTT. This sequence encodes CASSAASQSRQPQHF.

V gene TRBV11-2 combines with J gene TRBJ1-1; 9 bases fit TRBD1. This CDR3 has 15 residues. V shed 4 bases and J 4 bases; nucleotides not matched to a gene: 7. Germline V gene sequence: CDR1 SGHAT, CDR2 FQNNGV. CDR3 in amino acids: CASSSHRGLSTEAFF. CDR3 nucleotide sequence: TGTGCCAGCAGCTCCCACAGGGGGCTATCCACTGAAGCTTTCTTT.

Comments on this clone: Other DNA sequences in this specimen translate into the identical CDR3. The chain couples TRBV19 to TRBJ1-5, with TRBD1 identical over 7 bases. Germline CDR1 LNHDA, CDR2 SQIVND (reference sequence). J was trimmed by 2 bases and V by 2 bases; bases with no gene match: 9. CDR3 length equals 17 residues. The DNA for the CDR3 is TGTGCCAGTAGTATAAGAGGAACAGGGGTTGGCAATCAGCCCCAGCATTTT. Residues: CASSIRGTGVGNQPQHF.

A single count supports this clone. The chain is built from TRBV7-2 and TRBJ1-2; D remains ambiguous. This CDR3 is built from 14 residues. CDR1 is SGHTA and CDR2 is FQGNSA in the germline V gene. V lost 1 base to trimming and J lost 4 bases, with 10 bases between them. CDR3: CASSLETRGYGYTF. CDR3 DNA: TGTGCCAGCAGCTTAGAGACTCGGGGCTATGGCTACACCTTC.

The V and J genes are TRBV4-3 and TRBJ2-1; 12 bases line up with TRBD1. V gave up 1 base and J gave up 2 bases; unmatched junction bases: 3. The CDR3 extends over 17 amino acids. Looked up from germline, CDR1 is LGHNA and CDR2 is YSLEER. In nucleotides, the CDR3 is TGCGCCAGCAGCCAAGCAGGGACAGGGGGCCCCTACAATGAGCAGTTCTTC. Its protein product is CASSQAGTGGPYNEQFF.

The chain is built from TRBV28 and TRBJ1-4, with unresolved D. Trimming shortened V by 3 bases and J by 8 bases, and 10 bases separated the two germline ends. Germline V gene lookup returns CDR1 MDHEN and CDR2 SYDVKM. CDR3 size: 13 residues. The DNA of the CDR3 is TGTGCCAGCAGTTTCCGGGTGAGCGAAAAACTGTTTTTT. Amino acid sequence: CASSFRVSEKLFF.

V usage is TRBV12-5 and J usage is TRBJ2-7; maybe TRBD1 (5 bases). V was shortened by 1 base and J by 3 bases, with 10 bases between the two germline ends. Germline assignment: CDR1 LGHNT and CDR2 FRNRAP. The CDR3 has 14 residues. CDR3 region: CASGLGQGYYEQYF. As DNA, the CDR3 is TGTGCTAGTGGTTTGGGCCAGGGCTACTACGAGCAGTACTTC.

This chain uses TRBV12-3 or TRBV12-4 with TRBJ2-5; D possibly corresponds to TRBD2 (6 bases). V was clipped by 6 bases and J by 4 bases, with 12 bases between them. This CDR3 has 13 residues. The CDR3 region has the DNA TGTGCCAGCAGGCTCGGGGGTTCAGAGACCCAGTACTTC. Translating gives CASRLGGSETQYF.

The chain is built from TRBV5-6 and TRBJ2-3, with D unclear. The CDR3 length is 13 residues. Germline V gives CDR1 SGHDT, CDR2 YYEEEE. Trimming left V 6 bases short and J 0 bases short, with 8 bases between. Here the CDR3 DNA reads TGTGCCAGCACCGCACTAAGCACAGATACGCAGTATTTT. Translating gives CASTALSTDTQYF. The variable domain in full, with the rest retrieved from reference TRBV5-6 and TRBJ2-3, is DAGVTQSPTHLIKTRGQQVTLRCSPKSGHDTVSWYQQALGQGPQFIFQYYEEEERQRGNFPDRFSGHQFPNYSSELNVNALLLGDSALYLCASTALSTDTQYFGPGTRLTVL.

This clone came up a few times. The rearrangement uses TRBV7-2 and TRBJ1-6; D gene unclear. Trimming left V 7 bases short and J 1 base short, with 11 bases between. Germline values: CDR1 SGHTA, CDR2 FQGNSA. CDR3 length: 15 residues. The CDR3, as DNA: TGTGCCAGCACCCCGGCGGGGTCCTATAATTCACCCCTCCACTTT. Translated, it gives CASTPAGSYNSPLHF.

In regard to this clone: Other DNA sequences of this sample code for an identical CDR3. The rearrangement links TRBV5-4 to TRBJ1-2; 9 bases map to TRBD1. J gave up 5 bases and V 3 bases, and 5 bases lay outside the gene matches. Germline V gives CDR1 SGHNT, CDR2 YYREEE (reference sequence). The length of the CDR3 is 14 residues. In nucleotides, the CDR3 is TGTGCCAGCAGCTCAGGACAGGGGAGATATGGCTACACCTTC. It yields the protein CASSSGQGRYGYTF.

Here the CDR3 reads CASSMRNEKLFF. Here the CDR3 DNA reads TGTGCCAGTAGTATGCGGAATGAAAAACTGTTTTTT. The V and J genes are TRBV19 and TRBJ1-4, with D unresolved. V lost 3 bases and J lost 5, with 4 bases in between. Looked up from germline, CDR1 is LNHDA and CDR2 is SQIVND (reference sequence). The length of the CDR3 is 12 residues.

The chain carries TRBV7-2 and TRBJ1-5; the match to TRBD1 covers 8 bases. Germline-derived CDR1 and CDR2 are SGHTA and FQGNSA. The V segment lost 5 bases and the J segment 3 bases; nucleotides outside the gene matches: 6. The length of the CDR3 is 15 residues. The CDR3 reads CASSPRTGNNQPQHF. CDR3 DNA: TGTGCCAGCAGCCCCCGGACAGGGAACAATCAGCCCCAGCATTTT.

The rearrangement joins TRBV20-1 to TRBJ2-7; 8 nucleotides align to TRBD2. Trimming took 3 bases from V and 4 from J; bases not matched to a gene: 14. CDR1 DFQATT and CDR2 SNEGSKA come from the germline V gene (reference sequence). This CDR3 spans 16 amino acids. The CDR3 is CSASRLAGWAGYEQYF. The CDR3 DNA is TGCAGTGCTAGTAGGCTAGCGGGTTGGGCAGGATACGAGCAGTACTTC.

V is TRBV29-1 and J is TRBJ1-1; tentatively, D is TRBD1 (5 bases). Trimming took off 5 bases at V and 0 bases at J, with 10 bases between the two ends. This CDR3 has 13 residues. Germline CDR1 reads SQVTM; CDR2 reads ANQGSEA. The CDR3 loop is CSVQTAMNTEAFF. CDR3 coding DNA: TGCAGCGTTCAGACAGCCATGAACACTGAAGCTTTCTTT.

This chain uses TRBV5-1 with TRBJ2-1, with 8 bases lining up with TRBD2. The CDR3 is 12 amino acids. Unmatched junction bases numbered 2, after V lost 3 bases and J lost 9 bases. Looked up from germline, CDR1 is SGHRS and CDR2 is YFSETQ. As DNA, the CDR3 is TGCGCCAGCAGCTCGGGACTAGGTGAGCAGTTCTTC. This sequence encodes CASSSGLGEQFF.

The chain combines TRBV7-2 with TRBJ2-3; 9 bases agree with TRBD2. Germline V gives CDR1 SGHTA, CDR2 FQGNSA. CDR3 length: 12 residues. The CDR3 loop is CASAGGMDTQYF. In DNA, the CDR3 is TGTGCATCGGCGGGAGGGATGGATACGCAGTATTTT.

The chain has TRBV5-4 and TRBJ1-1, with 9 bases matching TRBD1. CDR3 length: 14 residues. CDR1 is SGHNT, CDR2 YYREEE, per germline (reference sequence). The V and J ends lost 4 bases and 6 bases, in that order; junction bases with no gene match: 7. CDR3 bases: TGTGCCAGCAGCCGGGGACAGGGCGTCGCTGAAGCTTTCTTT. It is translated as CASSRGQGVAEAFF.

This clone was seen just once. The genes are TRBV7-8 and TRBJ1-1; no definite D call. The CDR3 sequence is 14 residues long. Per germline, CDR1 SGHVS and CDR2 FQNEAQ. Trimming took 4 bases from V and 5 from J, leaving 14 bases between them. In DNA, the CDR3 is TGTGCCAGCAGCTGGACGGAGGAGTTGACTGAAGCTTTCTTT. It yields the protein CASSWTEELTEAFF.

This chain links TRBV28 with TRBJ1-1, with D uncertain. Germline lookup yields CDR1 MDHEN and CDR2 SYDVKM. The ends were cut back, 8 bases at V and 4 bases at J, with 17 bases in the middle. The CDR3 has 14 residues. In DNA, the CDR3 is TGTGCCAGCCGCCCAAGCATACGTACCACTGAAGCTTTCTTT. Translation: CASRPSIRTTEAFF.

The V gene is TRBV6-6, the J gene TRBJ2-1; TRBD2 aligns across 9 bases. CDR3 length equals 14 residues. Germline V gene sequence: CDR1 MNHNY, CDR2 SVGAGI (reference sequence). V lost 5 bases and J lost 3; bases outside the gene matches: 2. The CDR3 DNA is TGTGCCAGCAGTCTAGCGGGGCTCTACAATGAGCAGTTCTTC. Translated, it gives CASSLAGLYNEQFF.

This chain connects TRBV3-1 (or the pseudogene TRBV3-2) to TRBJ2-1, with 7 bases fitting TRBD2. With V trimmed by 4 bases and J by 0 bases, 15 bases remained unmatched. The CDR3 runs to 19 residues. CDR1 is LGHDT, CDR2 YNNKEL, per germline (reference sequence). CDR3 protein: CASSPQKGPCGSSYNEQFF. The CDR3 nucleotides read TGTGCCAGCAGCCCACAAAAGGGACCCTGCGGGAGCTCCTACAATGAGCAGTTCTTC.